What follows is one T cell receptor beta chain and its context. Germline assignment: CDR1 SGHVS and CDR2 FNYEAQ. V shed 9 bases and J 4 bases; nucleotides not matched to a gene: 8. The CDR3 runs 14 residues. These data originate in a study of T cell changes during pregnancy in multiple sclerosis. Clones were read by immunoSEQ multiplex PCR, and TCRdb kept only the in-frame ones, dropping some. The profile shows about 49,000 clones, around 93% of them singletons. The starting material was CD8+ T cells from peripheral blood mononuclear cells, obtained in the first trimester of pregnancy. The chain carries TRBV7-6 and TRBJ2-2; 7 positions match TRBD2. The receptor comes from a female donor with multiple sclerosis, enrolled in a pregnancy study. The CDR3 coding sequence is TGTGCCAGTCGGGGGAGGGTGGCCACCGGGGAGCTGTTTTTT. It is translated as CASRGRVATGELFF.